The source of this TCR beta chain is a study of patients and donors after allogeneic stem cell transplantation. TCRdb redid the calling of the RT-PCR reads with MiXCR, one entry per CDR3 protein. The table lists 920,000 or so distinct CDR3 sequences, about a sixth of them singletons, with 6% in the top ten. Deletions cut 2 bases from V and 7 bases from J, with 5 bases between. CDR1 is SEHNR and CDR2 is FQNEAQ in the germline V gene (reference sequence). The CDR3 is made up of 11 amino acids. This chain links TRBV7-9 with TRBJ1-1; no clear D gene. Sequencing was carried out using blood, either unsorted or a sorted T cell fraction (not recorded which). The receptor comes from a human donor who was either an allogeneic HSCT recipient or a stem cell or donor lymphocyte infusion donor (not recorded which). It is not recorded whose cells these are; they may come from a transplant donor. The CDR3 here is CASSLISEAFF. Here the CDR3 DNA reads TGTGCCAGCAGCTTAATCAGTGAAGCTTTCTTT. The complete variable domain, with remaining parts taken from reference TRBV7-9 and TRBJ1-1, reads DTGVSQNPRHKITKRGQNVTFRCDPISEHNRLYWYRQTLGQGPEFLTYFQNEAQLEKSRLLSDRFSAERPKGSFSTLEIQRTEQGDSAMYLCASSLISEAFFGQGTRLTVV.